What follows describes a single T cell receptor beta chain. The antigen it recognizes is unknown. Base quality data are lacking; no much larger clone is found one base away. This sample was taken from a study of cytomegalovirus exposure and HLA in healthy donors (dated by TCRdb to about 2017). Notes on the research overall: An earlier analysis of approximately 550 of the donors reported 276 Gb of sequence data and 117 million unique TCR beta sequences from about 179 million T cells. Using immunosequencing, the study profiled T cell repertoires from fewer than 850 subjects and related those repertoires to cytomegalovirus serostatus. To predict cytomegalovirus infection status, the study brought together high-throughput TCR immunosequencing, statistical association of individual TCRs with disease status, and machine learning. On average, 235,054 unique TCR beta nucleotide sequences were sequenced per donor among a few hundred genotyped donors of the cohort, with around 19% of those sequences being non-productive. Of the roughly 400 genotyped donors, 75% to 85% were placed in the genetic ancestry cluster associated with self-reported Caucasian donors. An earlier analysis of 587 of the donors used high-throughput TCR beta sequencing to judge whether each TCR beta V gene segment behaved as functional or pseudogenic. Both class I and class II loci were covered by HLA typing, at four-digit resolution. The study aimed to test whether cataloging public T cell receptors could reveal signatures of past pathogen exposure. Roughly 300 gigabases of sequencing data and approximately 92 million unique TCR sequences made up an early release that covered nearly 650 HLA-typed donors. Rather than using new phenotypic data, the later analysis identified candidate immune exposures from TCR beta sequences and from how often those sequences occurred across donors. Along with the approximately 620-subject first cohort, a separate validation cohort of 120 different subjects was used. Genome-wide SNP genotypes for about 65% of the 666 donors were used in a later genetic analysis, which treated that subset as a discovery cohort. The number of donors typed differed by locus, with about 620-630 for A, B, C, DRB1 and DQB1, roughly 520 for DQA1, 600 to 610 for DPA1, and some 440 for DPB1. Roughly 5 DR-DQ haplotypes were handled as single units for association and clustering because linkage in the cohort was strong. Alongside the repertoire data, information on donor age, sex, ethnicity and CMV serostatus was compiled. Every repertoire in the discovery cohort had been generated on one and the same sequencing platform. In a later analysis, previously published TCR beta repertoires from fewer than 750 donors were re-analyzed and high-resolution HLA genotyping was added so that TCR occurrence patterns could be studied. Points the paper makes about the study in general: In a later analysis, TCR association rates were found to vary across HLA loci, with the most associated TCRs seen for DRB1 alleles and the fewest for HLA-C alleles. Because some donors lacked HLA typing at each locus, the association tests relied only on the typed subset. In an earlier analysis of 587 of the donors, most TCR beta V segments appeared in productive rearrangements about 90% or about 30% of the time, broadly matching IMGT annotations. At a false discovery rate of 0.05, a later analysis linked 16,951 TCR beta sequences to specific HLA alleles. The authors suggested that the approach could potentially be extended to other disease states and immunological phenotypes. In the study, 150 to 200 TCR beta chains were listed as associated with cytomegalovirus. A later analysis found that HLA-associated TCR beta chains were more clonally expanded and had lower generation probabilities than equally common non-associated chains. A further reported finding was that TCR beta sequences accurately predicted the HLA-A and HLA-B alleles for most subjects in the first cohort. The 87-base-pair reads could not distinguish some IMGT-functional V segments, including TRBV6-2 and TRBV6-3, so those segments were excluded. According to a later analysis, parvovirus B19, influenza, CMV and Epstein-Barr virus appeared linked to several top co-occurrence clusters. An association between a missense DCLRE1C variant and V-gene and J-gene trimming of TCR beta chains was found in a later genetic analysis and replicated in an independent cohort. In a later genetic analysis, fewer N-insertions in productive TCRs were reported among donors in an Asian-associated ancestry cluster than the 666-donor mean. The classifier was reported to diagnose cytomegalovirus status with high specificity and sensitivity in both the original cohort and the validation cohort. The sequencing pipeline was judged likely to have produced a cluster of highly shared sequence variants as a technical artifact. Strong co-occurrence of HLA alleles, especially DR and DQ, made assigning TCR associations to individual alleles difficult. The cohort was sequenced for TCR beta chains only, and without alpha or paired-chain data the features that could be detected were limited. The only immune exposure information available for the cohort was CMV serostatus. Most TCR sequences were observed very rarely across donors, whereas some public TCRs were present in many individuals. The earlier analysis of approximately 560 of the donors excluded some 16 rarely observed V segments, including chromosome 9 orphons, because counts were too low. In a later analysis, most CMV-associated TCR beta chains were found to appear HLA-restricted, with HLA associations seemingly driven largely by CMV exposure. Presence/absence analyses assumed roughly uniform sequencing depth across donors, an assumption that may not hold. Correlated functional status among segregating V segments might be attributable to linkage disequilibrium, but an unknown experimental factor could not be ruled out. In vitro tests confirmed that a few of the cytomegalovirus-associated TCR beta chains recognize cytomegalovirus antigens.

The germline V gene (reference sequence) supplies CDR1 SGHKS and CDR2 YYEKEE. Taken from cysteine to phenylalanine, the CDR3 has 18 residues. Only the CDR3 DNA is retained, 54 bases long and in frame from the first base. Relative to germline, V is 0 bases shorter and J is 5 bases shorter, with 23 bases between their ends. The cohort consisted of 600 to 750 healthy bone marrow donors. All cohort members were sampled while nominally healthy, although unrecorded immune exposures were likely present. The donor was CMV seropositive and belonged to the group of over 250 seropositive cohort members. A peripheral blood sample was provided by each donor, and peripheral blood mononuclear cells were used for TCR beta sequencing. The Qiagen DNeasy Blood Extraction Kit was used to extract genomic DNA from the blood cell samples. The library was made by the immunoSEQ multiplex PCR assay. The multiplex PCR relied on a mix of 60 forward primers for TCR Vbeta segments and 13 reverse primers for TCR Jbeta segments. A multiplex PCR assay on genomic DNA amplified the CDR3 region of rearranged TCR beta genes. Amplified TCR beta libraries were sequenced as 87-base-pair reads on the Illumina HiSeq System. The authors' pipeline ran thus. A later analysis counted some 80 million unique TCR beta chains across the 550 to 800 repertoires, and around 9.9 million of these chains were shared by at least two donors. To remove PCR and sequencing errors, raw reads were error-corrected and collapsed into unique sequences using a nearest-neighbor algorithm that merged closely related sequences. CDR3 sequences were aligned to IMGT reference sequences to assign V, D and J gene segments. For a sequence to be retained, at least a six-nucleotide match to both a V gene segment and a J gene segment was required. Rearrangements were called productive when the CDR3 lacked stop codons and stayed in frame with V and J; all others were non-productive. Following IMGT convention, CDR3 was defined as the stretch from the second conserved V-encoded cysteine up to the conserved J-encoded phenylalanine. The earlier analysis of fewer than 700 of the donors excluded sequences that lacked an unambiguous match to a single V gene segment. An earlier analysis of 550 to 650 of the donors classified V segments as functional when productive rearrangements were above 56.7% and as segregating when the standard deviation between donors was above 5%. A statistical classification framework was built to diagnose cytomegalovirus status from the catalog of TCR beta chain sequences. In a later analysis, V and J genes were assigned by comparing TCR nucleotide sequences against IMGT/GENE-DB human TR gene sequences. A later analysis assigned CDR3 sequences and most-parsimonious VDJ recombination scenarios with the TCRdist pipeline. A later analysis defined each TCR beta chain by its CDR3 amino acid sequence plus V-gene family, and excluded reads lacking a unique V-gene family. To address suspected cross-contamination and a sequencing artifact, a later analysis removed over 500 highly shared, low-generation-probability nucleotide sequences. In a later analysis, a clonal expansion index for each public chain was calculated from normalized within-repertoire ranks of inferred template counts. In a later analysis, generation probabilities were computed using a VDJ recombination model fitted to out-of-frame rearrangements, and the results were checked against IGoR. In a later analysis, TCR-TCR, TCR-HLA and TCR-CMV co-occurrence was scored with hypergeometric tests, and a repertoire-size bias correction was applied to TCR pairs. To estimate false discovery rates, a later analysis permuted the HLA or CMV assignments 20 times. In a later analysis, co-occurring TCRs were grouped with DBSCAN, and TCRdist sequence similarity was added when clustering was performed within HLA-allele-positive subsets. Repertoires with fewer than 30,000 or more than 120,000 public chains were left out of co-occurrence clustering, as were roughly five repertoires with anomalous nucleotide sharing. This is the immuneACCESS table as TCRdb keeps it, with only in-frame sequences that have V and J called. A part of the clones is gone; compared with another copy, unresolved V genes explain less than half, and the rest is unexplained. Clone size and the V and J calls come from that table; the DNA yielded D and trimming. Present in this sample are around 40,000 clones, about nine tenths of which were seen just once. The ten largest clonotypes hold more than 7.5% of the sample.

The chain is encoded by TRBV5-5 joined to TRBJ1-1; tentative D gene TRBD1, with 5 bases matching. The receptor was derived from a woman between 40 and 50 years old in good health and CMV-seropositive. Sequenced sample: PBMCs. Here is the DNA: TGTGCCAGCAGCTTGGCTGGGGAGGGGCGAAACATAATTACTGAAGCTTTCTTT. It is translated as CASSLAGEGRNIITEAFF.